This TCR beta chain was identified in a study of T cells in Graves' hyperthyroidism and ophthalmopathy. Study details: Peripheral blood samples were taken at initial diagnosis, prior to any treatment.

Worth noting for this clonotype: The antigen is not known.

Study outcomes and limitations: Most thyroid clonotypes expanded above 0.001 were also detected in blood.

The CDR3 runs to 13 residues. V was shortened by 6 bases and J by 1 base, with 9 bases between the two germline ends. Germline V gene sequence: CDR1 SGHTA, CDR2 FQGNSA. The TCR beta CDR3 regions underwent amplification using RNA transcripts as the source. HTBI primers were used for first-round RT-PCR of the TCR CDR3. Each CDR3 protein is one row after TCRdb ran MiXCR on the multiplex PCR reads. The table shows about 640,000 distinct CDR3 sequences, with less than 25% occurring only once. Under 3 months was the duration of disease in ophthalmopathy patients, who also had a Clinical Activity Score of at least 3 and a NOSPECS grade of at least 4. Orbital computed tomography and thyroid ultrasound, together with serum TRAb and thyroxine and clinical symptoms, were used for diagnoses.

The source of this sequence is a man younger than 45 with Graves' ophthalmopathy. Material: blood. This chain joins TRBV7-2 and TRBJ1-2; D is uncertain. The CDR3 sequence: CASSTAINYGYTF. CDR3 nucleotide sequence: TGTGCCAGCAGTACAGCCATTAACTATGGCTACACCTTC. The entire variable domain, with the rest obtained from reference TRBV7-2 and TRBJ1-2, is as follows: GAGVSQSPSNKVTEKGKDVELRCDPISGHTALYWYRQSLGQGLEFLIYFQGNSAPDKSGLPSDRFSAERTGGSVSTLTIQRTQQEDSAVYLCASSTAINYGYTFGSGTRLTVV.